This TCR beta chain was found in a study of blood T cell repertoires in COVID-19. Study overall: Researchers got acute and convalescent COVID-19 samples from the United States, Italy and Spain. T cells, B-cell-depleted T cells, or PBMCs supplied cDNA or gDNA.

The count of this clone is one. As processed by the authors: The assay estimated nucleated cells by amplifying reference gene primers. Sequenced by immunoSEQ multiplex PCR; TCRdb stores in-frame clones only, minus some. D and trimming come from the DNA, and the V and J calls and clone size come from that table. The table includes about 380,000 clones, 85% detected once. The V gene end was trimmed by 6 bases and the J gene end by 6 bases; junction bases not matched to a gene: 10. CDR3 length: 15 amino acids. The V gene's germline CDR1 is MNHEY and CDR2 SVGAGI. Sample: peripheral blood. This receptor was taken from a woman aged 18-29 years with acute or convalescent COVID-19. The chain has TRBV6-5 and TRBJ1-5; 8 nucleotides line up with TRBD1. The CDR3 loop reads CASRQGGERGQPQHF. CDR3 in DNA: TGTGCCAGCAGACAGGGGGGAGAGCGAGGTCAGCCCCAGCATTTT.